The subject of this entry is one TCR beta chain. In the original analysis: Reference gene primer amplification gave estimated nucleated cell counts. The method was immunoSEQ multiplex PCR; TCRdb's version includes in-frame clones alone and lacks a portion of them. D and trimming were read from the DNA, whereas the V and J calls and clone size are those reported in that table. The sample yields under 150,000 clones, 80% seen once. This sample was taken from a study of blood T cell repertoires in COVID-19. Study at large: Acute and convalescent COVID-19 samples came from the United States, Italy and Spain. T cells, B-cell-depleted T cells, or PBMCs supplied cDNA or gDNA.

Sequencing used peripheral blood. This receptor was obtained from a man in his 70s with acute or convalescent COVID-19.

The CDR3 loop reads CASSFQGTDTQYF. The CDR3 coding sequence is TGTGCCAGCAGCTTCCAGGGCACAGATACGCAGTATTTT. The gene calls are TRBV5-5 and TRBJ2-3; D is undetermined. The V gene's germline CDR1 is SGHKS and CDR2 YYEKEE (reference sequence). The ends were cut back, 2 bases at V and 1 base at J, with 5 bases in the middle. The CDR3 has 13 residues. Drawing the rest from reference TRBV5-5 and TRBJ2-3, the complete variable domain is DAGVTQSPTHLIKTRGQQVTLRCSPISGHKSVSWYQQVLGQGPQFIFQYYEKEERGRGNFPDRFSARQFPNYSSELNVNALLLGDSALYLCASSFQGTDTQYFGPGTRLTVL.